A single sample is the source of the 21 T cell receptor beta chains below, sequenced in a study of regulatory T cells in long-lasting Graves disease (dated by TCRdb to the early 2020s). Receptor amplification or capture employed multiplex PCR. The reads were generated on an Illumina HiSeq 4000. To build TCR beta libraries, CDR3 regions were amplified by Arm-PCR using iRepertoire HTBI primers. TCRdb passed the public sequencing reads through fastp at Q25 and MiXCR, retaining productive beta sequences. Entries are consolidated by CDR3 protein sequence, retaining the most common genes and DNA. This sample comprises about 320,000 distinct CDR3 sequences, 15% to 20% of them detected only once. The ten largest clones capture roughly 35% of the sample. This sample's time point label indicates: newly diagnosed GD, antithyroid drugs for less than 3 months. For both TCR sequencing and RNA sequencing, RNA was extracted from PBMCs using TRIzol.

Sequences were derived from peripheral blood mononuclear cells (PBMCs), sampled at new diagnosis, from a patient treated with antithyroid drugs. The receptors derive from a female donor with Graves disease.

This chain connects TRBV20-1 to TRBJ1-1; a weak D match, TRBD1 (5 bases). This CDR3 spans 13 amino acids. Deletions cut 3 bases from V and 1 base from J, with 9 bases between. Germline values: CDR1 DFQATT, CDR2 SNEGSKA (reference sequence). CDR3 sequence: CSASIGGNTEAFF. Here the CDR3 DNA reads TGCAGTGCTAGTATTGGGGGGAACACTGAAGCTTTCTTT.

In its sample, this clonotype was seen once. This sequence joins TRBV11-2 and TRBJ2-1; weak D call: TRBD2 (5 bases). The CDR3 runs to 18 residues. Germline V lookup: CDR1 SGHAT, CDR2 FQNNGV. V gave up 2 bases and J gave up 0 bases, with 17 bases separating them. Here the CDR3 DNA reads TGTGCCAGCAGCTTAAGACGGAGCGGACCAAGCTCCTACAATGAGCAGTTCTTC. Translation gives CASSLRRSGPSSYNEQFF.

This clonotype appeared a few times. The chain has TRBV11-3 and TRBJ2-2; 7 nucleotides align to TRBD2. The length of the CDR3 is 18 residues. CDR1 is SGHNT, CDR2 YENEEA, per germline. V gave up 4 bases and J gave up 2 bases; unmatched junction bases: 13. CDR3 DNA sequence: TGTGCCAGCAGCTACCCGCGGGGGAGGCGGAGAAACACCGGGGAGCTGTTTTTT. Translated, it gives CASSYPRGRRRNTGELFF.

As for this clonotype: It differs at one base from a far larger clone, so likely a read error. The J gene is TRBJ2-7, the V gene TRBV11-2; D may be TRBD1 (5 bases). From germline, CDR1 is SGHAT and CDR2 FQNNGV. Trimming shortened V by 6 bases and J by 2 bases, and 17 bases separated the two germline ends. The CDR3 totals 15 residues. The CDR3 nucleotides are TGTGCCAGCAGTCCCCCCAGGGTAGGGGCCTACGAGCAGTACTTC. It translates to CASSPPRVGAYEQYF.

This clonotype was found many times. V gene TRBV12-3 or TRBV12-4 combines with J gene TRBJ1-5; D remains ambiguous. Trimming removed 4 bases from V and 0 bases from J, with 10 bases in between. This CDR3 has 15 amino acids. CDR3 sequence: CASSSPRYSNQPQHF. CDR3 sequence (DNA): TGTGCCAGCAGTTCCCCGAGATATAGCAATCAGCCCCAGCATTTT.

The chain links TRBV12-3 or TRBV12-4 to TRBJ1-1; D is perhaps TRBD1 (6 bases). Trimming cost V 6 bases and J 4 bases, with 15 bases left between them. The CDR3 consists of 14 residues. CDR3 residues: CASRPPVGATEAFF. CDR3 in DNA: TGTGCCAGCAGACCCCCCGTGGGGGCCACTGAAGCTTTCTTT.

The sample holds many counts of this clonotype. The CDR3 DNA sequence: TGCGCCAGCAGTGGGACGACAGGGCGTGGAGAGACCCAGTACTTC. It encodes CASSGTTGRGETQYF. The rearrangement uses TRBV10-2 and TRBJ2-5, with TRBD1 matching over 7 bases. Germline V CDR1 and CDR2: WSHSY, SAAADI. The CDR3 sequence is 15 residues long. The J segment lost 4 bases and the V segment lost 4 bases, leaving 9 bases of the junction unmatched.

As to this clonotype: This sequence may be a read error, since a much larger clone differs from it by one base. The chain has TRBV29-1 and TRBJ2-3; TRBD2 aligns across 10 bases. Per germline, CDR1 SQVTM and CDR2 ANQGSEA. The CDR3 consists of 17 residues. The trim removed 7 bases at V and 2 bases at J, leaving 15 bases unmatched. The CDR3 reads CSAVWLAGDLYTDTQYF. CDR3 coding DNA: TGCAGCGCCGTTTGGCTAGCGGGAGACCTTTACACAGATACGCAGTATTTT.

Many counts were recorded for this clonotype. This sequence joins TRBV25-1 and TRBJ2-7; 7 bases are a match to TRBD1. CDR1 and CDR2 (germline): MGHDK, SYGVNS. This CDR3 comprises 23 residues. The ends lost 10 bases at V and 2 bases at J; junction bases unmatched: 38. Here the CDR3 DNA reads TGTGCCACCGACCCTTCAACCGGGACAGCCCAACTACGCGGTGGTGTTTATACCTACGAGCAGTACTTC. This translates into CATDPSTGTAQLRGGVYTYEQYF.

This clonotype came up many times. The rearrangement links TRBV6-1 to TRBJ1-1; perhaps TRBD1 as D (6 bases). The CDR3 covers 14 residues. CDR1 and CDR2 (germline): MNHNS, SASEGT. Deletions cut 2 bases from V and 8 bases from J, with 15 bases between. CDR3 in amino acids: CASSERGTPEEAFF. DNA for the CDR3: TGTGCCAGCAGTGAAAGGGGGACACCCGAGGAAGCTTTCTTT.

This clonotype was picked up a small number of times. One base away lies a much larger clone, so this may be a sequencing read error. The rearrangement links TRBV2 to TRBJ2-7; TRBD2 aligns across 9 bases. Germline V gene sequence: CDR1 SNHLY, CDR2 FYNNEI. J was trimmed by 7 bases and V by 6 bases; bases with no gene match: 25. The CDR3 length is 19 residues. The CDR3 is CASRETSGPTAAGRDEQYF. CDR3 DNA sequence: TGTGCCAGCAGGGAGACTAGCGGTCCGACCGCCGCGGGGAGGGATGAGCAGTACTTC.

Remarks on this clonotype: This likely stems from a read error, as it lies one base from a far larger clone. CDR3 DNA: TGTGCCAGCAGCTTAGGTGCGACACGGGGCCGTTATCAGCCCCAGCATTTT. Amino acids: CASSLGATRGRYQPQHF. This chain connects TRBV11-3 to TRBJ1-5, with D possibly TRBD1 on 5 matching bases. The CDR3 extends over 17 amino acids. CDR1 is SGHNT and CDR2 is YENEEA in the germline V gene. The V gene lost 1 base and the J gene lost 5 bases, with 18 bases spanning the gap.

The V and J genes are TRBV5-1 and TRBJ2-3; D remains unclear. This CDR3 region has 16 residues. Trimming removed 7 bases at V and 0 bases at J, with 18 bases between. Germline V gives CDR1 SGHRS, CDR2 YFSETQ. The CDR3 DNA follows: TGCGCCAGCCGGACCCTCGAAGCGTCTAGCACAGATACGCAGTATTTT. Translation gives CASRTLEASSTDTQYF.

This clonotype was seen only a few times. One end of the junction does not line up with germline, which may come from a read error. The rearrangement joins TRBV2 to TRBJ2-5; D is unclear. Germline values: CDR1 SNHLY, CDR2 FYNNEI. The CDR3 extends over 17 amino acids. The CDR3 DNA follows: TGTGCCACCAGTGAACGATTGGGAAGGGTCAGTCAAGAGACCCAGTACTTC. Translated: CATSERLGRVSQETQYF.

This clonotype was seen repeatedly, ten times or more. The chain uses TRBV11-2 and TRBJ1-6; possibly TRBD1 for D (5 bases). The CDR3 is 15 residues long. Per the germline V gene, CDR1 is SGHAT and CDR2 is FQNNGV. Deletions cut 6 bases from V and 7 bases from J, with 16 bases between. The CDR3 nucleotides read TGTGCCAGCAGTGCTCTGGGCAGGGTCAATTCACCCCTCCACTTT. This sequence encodes CASSALGRVNSPLHF.

About this clonotype itself: A much larger clone lies a single base off, so this may be a read error. The chain carries TRBV20-1 and TRBJ2-1; possible D gene TRBD1, 5 bases. CDR1 and CDR2 (germline): DFQATT, SNEGSKA (reference sequence). This CDR3 is 12 amino acids long. The V and J ends lost 7 bases and 8 bases respectively, with 15 bases between them. The chain's CDR3 is CSVTRVLYEQFF. Written as DNA, the CDR3 is TGCAGTGTTACCAGGGTGTTGTATGAGCAGTTCTTC.

The sample holds many counts of this clonotype. The chain uses TRBV7-6 and TRBJ1-6; unclear D gene. CDR3 size: 15 residues. CDR1 is SGHVS and CDR2 is FNYEAQ in the germline V gene. Trimming removed 1 base from V and 7 bases from J, with 11 bases in between. The CDR3 nucleotides are TGTGCCAGCAGCTTAGATGGAGGGATAAATTCACCCCTCCACTTT. Its protein product is CASSLDGGINSPLHF. Full variable domain (outside the CDR3, taken from reference TRBV7-6 and TRBJ1-6): GAGVSQSPRYKVTKRGQDVALRCDPISGHVSLYWYRQALGQGPEFLTYFNYEAQQDKSGLPNDRFSAERPEGSISTLTIQRTEQRDSAMYRCASSLDGGINSPLHFGNGTRLTVT.

This clonotype was seen many times. The rearrangement joins TRBV19 to TRBJ2-2; D unclear. Trimming stripped 7 bases from V and 1 base from J, with 10 bases between. The CDR3 has 14 residues. The germline CDR1 and CDR2 sequences are LNHDA and SQIVND (reference sequence). For the CDR3, the DNA is TGTGCCAGTATCTCTGGGAAGAACACCGGGGAGCTGTTTTTT. Protein product: CASISGKNTGELFF.

This clonotype came up once. The chain links TRBV28 to TRBJ1-1; no reliable D call. The CDR3 covers 16 residues. Trimming stripped 3 bases from V and 4 bases from J, with 18 bases between. CDR1 is MDHEN and CDR2 is SYDVKM in the germline V gene. In nucleotides, the CDR3 is TGTGCCAGCAGTTTCGACCGATCCGTTAGGGCCACTGAAGCTTTCTTT. Protein: CASSFDRSVRATEAFF.

This clonotype was observed a single time. The chain links TRBV19 to TRBJ1-3, with D possibly being TRBD1 (5 bases). The V end was cut by 9 bases, the J end by 4 bases, with 13 bases between. CDR3 length: 13 residues. CDR1 is LNHDA, CDR2 SQIVND, per germline (reference sequence). CDR3 sequence reads: CASRRDGGNTIYF. CDR3 nucleotides: TGTGCCAGCAGGAGGGACGGGGGAAACACCATATATTTT.

For this clonotype: This sequence may be a read error, since a much larger clone differs from it by one base. The chain employs TRBV5-1 and TRBJ1-1, with 7 positions matching TRBD1. From germline, CDR1 is SGHRS and CDR2 YFSETQ. Losses at the gene ends were 4 bases for V and 4 bases for J; bases not matched to a gene: 10. This CDR3 spans 15 amino acids. The CDR3 here is CASSPLQGFATEAFF. CDR3 DNA: TGCGCCAGCAGCCCTCTACAGGGGTTTGCCACTGAAGCTTTCTTT.